These T cell receptor beta chains were read from a single sample in a study of shared clonotypes between healthy human individuals. Libraries were prepared by immunoSEQ multiplex PCR; TCRdb keeps only in-frame clonotypes and omits some of them. Of about 1 million clones in the sample, about 74% were seen once. What was sequenced was memory CD4+ T cells sorted from blood. These receptors were collected from a young man in good health. CDR3s include the opening cysteine and the closing phenylalanine or tryptophan. The D gene is left open where the match is weak. Only part of the rows carry a size: once, few, many, or a class if the clone is expanded.

abundance	j_gene	d_gene	v_gene	CDR3nt	CDR3aa
.	TRBJ1-3	TRBD1	TRBV30	TGTGCCTGGAGTGCGGACAGGGGGTCAGGAAACACCATATATTTT	CAWSADRGSGNTIYF
once	TRBJ1-2	.	TRBV16	TGTGCCAGCAGCCAATTCACCGCCCTTGGAGAGGAGGGCTACACCTTC	CASSQFTALGEEGYTF
few	TRBJ2-7	TRBD1	TRBV2	TGTGCCAGCAGAGCGGGACAGGGAGGGTACGAGCAGTACTTC	CASRAGQGGYEQYF
few	TRBJ1-5	.	TRBV30	TGTGCCTGGGCTAGGGGTGCCAATCAGCCCCAGCATTTT	CAWARGANQPQHF
few	TRBJ1-2	.	TRBV5-1	TGCGCCAGCAGCTTGGGACAGGAGGGTAGAGATGGCTACACCTTC	CASSLGQEGRDGYTF
once	TRBJ2-7	.	TRBV28	TGTGCCAGCAGTTTACCGCAGGGTAGGGACGAGCAGTACTTC	CASSLPQGRDEQYF
.	TRBJ2-5	TRBD2	TRBV5-1	TGCGCCAGCAGCTTGGGAGCGGGGGGGAAGGAGACCCAGTACTTC	CASSLGAGGKETQYF
.	TRBJ1-5	.	TRBV20-1	TGCAGTGCTAGAGGCCCACCCCAGCATTTT	CSARGPPQHF
once	TRBJ2-5	.	TRBV19	TGTGCCAGTACAAAGGGGGGCACAGAGACCCAGTACTTC	CASTKGGTETQYF
.	TRBJ1-5	.	TRBV6-1	TGTGCCAGCAGTGAAGTGGCGGTCCAGAGTCAGCCCCAGCATTTT	CASSEVAVQSQPQHF
.	TRBJ2-2	TRBD2	TRBV5-1	TGCGCCAGCAGCATCCCCCTAGCGGGAGGGCCGCAGGGCGGGGAGCTGTTTTTT	CASSIPLAGGPQGGELFF
once	TRBJ1-5	TRBD1	TRBV5-7	TGTGCCAGCAGCGGGGGACAGAGTCATTTCCAGCCCCAGCATTTT	CASSGGQSHFQPQHF
.	TRBJ2-7	.	TRBV6-1	TGTGCCAGCAGAGAGTTACCCACAGGACTCTACGAGCAGTACTTC	CASRELPTGLYEQYF
.	TRBJ1-2	.	TRBV11-3	TGTGCCAGCAGCTGCCGTACTAACTATGGCTACACCTTC	CASSCRTNYGYTF
.	TRBJ1-2	TRBD1	TRBV30	TGTGCCTGGACAGTAGACAGGGGCCCCTATGGCTACACCTTC	CAWTVDRGPYGYTF
.	TRBJ2-7	.	TRBV7-2	TGTGCCAGCAGCTTATCGGGAGCAGGTTACGAGCAGTACTTC	CASSLSGAGYEQYF
.	TRBJ1-1	.	TRBV5-1	TGCGCCAGCAGCTTCACAGGGTGGACTGAAGCTTTCTTT	CASSFTGWTEAFF
.	TRBJ2-1	TRBD2	TRBV6-1	TGTGCCAGCAGCCCGGGGGGTTCAGAGGGTGAGCAGTTCTTC	CASSPGGSEGEQFF
once	TRBJ1-5	.	TRBV19	TGTGCCAGTAGTGCCAATGGTCAGCCCCAGCATTTT	CASSANGQPQHF
.	TRBJ1-2	TRBD1	TRBV29-1	TGCAGCGTGGGGACAGGGGCTGGCTACACCTTC	CSVGTGAGYTF
few	TRBJ1-2	TRBD1	TRBV2	TGTGCCAGTACGGGACAGGTTCCCTATGGCTACACCTTC	CASTGQVPYGYTF
.	TRBJ2-1	TRBD1	TRBV7-9	TGTGCCAGCAGCTCTCCCGGGACAGGGTCTAATGAGCAGTTCTTC	CASSSPGTGSNEQFF
.	TRBJ1-6	.	TRBV7-9	TGTGCCAGTCGGGCGGGACAAGCTAATTCACCCCTCCACTTT	CASRAGQANSPLHF